The present T cell receptor (beta chain) was sequenced within a study of response to subunit inactivated influenza vaccine. Study observations and caveats: Few additional T cells are recruited per seasonal influenza vaccination, authors suggested.

TCRdb reanalysed the RT-PCR reads using MiXCR and keeps one entry per CDR3 protein. The sample includes approximately 570,000 distinct CDR3 sequences, approximately 7.6% of them seen just once. Trimming left V 6 bases short and J 2 bases short, with 15 bases between. Germline CDR1 and CDR2: SGHTA and FQGNSA. This CDR3 is built from 15 residues. This clonotype has a handful of counts. What it binds is not known. The rearrangement links TRBV7-2 to TRBJ2-3, with D uncertain. The sequences come from PBMCs from blood, collected around 25 months after vaccination. The sequence came from a man between 45 and 75 years old who received an inactivated influenza vaccine. The CDR3 bases are TGTGCCAGCAGTTACTGGAGCAGACCCACAGATACGCAGTATTTT. The encoded protein is CASSYWSRPTDTQYF.